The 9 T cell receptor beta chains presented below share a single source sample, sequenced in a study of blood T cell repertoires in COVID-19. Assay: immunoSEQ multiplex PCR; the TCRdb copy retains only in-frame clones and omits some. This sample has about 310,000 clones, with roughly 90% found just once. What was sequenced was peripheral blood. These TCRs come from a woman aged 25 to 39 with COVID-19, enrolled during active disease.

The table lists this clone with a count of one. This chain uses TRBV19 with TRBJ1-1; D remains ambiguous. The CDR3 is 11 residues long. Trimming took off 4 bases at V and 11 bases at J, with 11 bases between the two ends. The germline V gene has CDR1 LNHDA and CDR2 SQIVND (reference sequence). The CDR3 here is CASSKELKAFF. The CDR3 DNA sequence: TGTGCCAGTAGTAAGGAGTTAAAGGCTTTCTTT.

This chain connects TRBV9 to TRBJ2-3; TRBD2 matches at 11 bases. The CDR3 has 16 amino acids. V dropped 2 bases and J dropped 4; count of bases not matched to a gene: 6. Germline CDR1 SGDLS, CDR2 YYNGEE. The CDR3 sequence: CASSVTSGSMSDTQYF. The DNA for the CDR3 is TGTGCCAGCAGCGTCACTAGCGGGAGTATGTCAGATACGCAGTATTTT.

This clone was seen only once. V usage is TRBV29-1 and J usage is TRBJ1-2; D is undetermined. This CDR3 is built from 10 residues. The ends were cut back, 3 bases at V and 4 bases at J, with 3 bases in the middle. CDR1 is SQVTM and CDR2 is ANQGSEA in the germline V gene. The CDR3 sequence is CSVDSYGYTF. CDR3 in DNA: TGCAGCGTTGATAGCTATGGCTACACCTTC.

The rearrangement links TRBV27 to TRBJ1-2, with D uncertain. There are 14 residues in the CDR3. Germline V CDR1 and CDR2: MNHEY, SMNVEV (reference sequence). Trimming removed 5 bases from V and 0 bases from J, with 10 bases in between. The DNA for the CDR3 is TGTGCCAGCAGTCCCACAACGACTAACTATGGCTACACCTTC. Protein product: CASSPTTTNYGYTF.

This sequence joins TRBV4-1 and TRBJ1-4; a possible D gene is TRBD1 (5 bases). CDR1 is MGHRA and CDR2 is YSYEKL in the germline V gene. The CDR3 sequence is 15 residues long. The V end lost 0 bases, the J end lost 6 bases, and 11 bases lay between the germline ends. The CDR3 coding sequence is TGCGCCAGCAGCCAAGAGGGGGGGGAGGATGAAAAACTGTTTTTT. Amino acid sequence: CASSQEGGEDEKLFF.

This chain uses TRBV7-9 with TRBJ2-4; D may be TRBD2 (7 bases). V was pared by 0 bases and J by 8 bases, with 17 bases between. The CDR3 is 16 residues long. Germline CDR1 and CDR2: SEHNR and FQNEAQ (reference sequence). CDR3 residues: CASSLAGGGSNHIQYF. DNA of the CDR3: TGTGCCAGCAGCTTAGCGGGGGGCGGGAGTAACCACATTCAGTACTTC.

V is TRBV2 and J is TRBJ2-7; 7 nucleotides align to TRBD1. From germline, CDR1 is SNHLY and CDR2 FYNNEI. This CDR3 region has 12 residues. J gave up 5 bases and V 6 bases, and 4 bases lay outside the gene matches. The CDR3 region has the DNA TGTGCCAGCAGCGCAGACAGGGACGAGCAGTACTTC. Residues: CASSADRDEQYF. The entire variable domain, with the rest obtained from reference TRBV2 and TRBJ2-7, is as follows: EPEVTQTPSHQVTQMGQEVILRCVPISNHLYFYWYRQILGQKVEFLVSFYNNEISEKSEIFDDQFSVERPDGSNFTLKIRSTKLEDSAMYFCASSADRDEQYFGPGTRLTVT.

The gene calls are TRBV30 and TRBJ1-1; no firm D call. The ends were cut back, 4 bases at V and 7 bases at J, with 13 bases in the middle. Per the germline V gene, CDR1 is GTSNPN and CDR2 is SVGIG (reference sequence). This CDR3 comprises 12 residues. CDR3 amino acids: CAWTSPGSEAFF. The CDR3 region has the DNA TGTGCCTGGACTAGCCCCGGGAGTGAAGCTTTCTTT. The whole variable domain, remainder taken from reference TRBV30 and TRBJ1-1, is SQTIHQWPATLVQPVGSPLSLECTVEGTSNPNLYWYRQAAGRGLQLLFYSVGIGQISSEVPQNLSASRPQDRQFILSSKKLLLSDSGFYLCAWTSPGSEAFFGQGTRLTVV.

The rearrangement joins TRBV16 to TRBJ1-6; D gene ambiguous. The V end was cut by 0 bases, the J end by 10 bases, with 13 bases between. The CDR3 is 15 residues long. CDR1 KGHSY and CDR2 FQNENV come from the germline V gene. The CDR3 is CASSQSSGDYSPLHF. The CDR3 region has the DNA TGTGCCAGCAGCCAATCCAGCGGGGATTACTCACCCCTCCACTTT.